Listed below are T cell receptor beta chains from one sample, sequenced in a study of cytomegalovirus exposure and HLA in healthy donors. This table comes from immunoSEQ multiplex PCR, and its TCRdb copy is limited to in-frame clones, with some not included. The sample contains about 190,000 clones, roughly 80% of which appear only once. Sequenced input: PBMCs. The receptors shown here come from a woman between 18 and 29 years old in good health and CMV-seronegative. The CDR3 runs from the conserved cysteine through the conserved F or W. Each record gives: V gene, D gene, clone size, J gene, CDR3 DNA, CDR3 protein. The D gene is left open where the match is weak. Clone size is stated in some rows and not others, as once, few, many or a class when expanded.

>TRBV5-1|.|.|TRBJ1-2
TGCGCCAGCAGCCCCGGCGGCAGGGATAACTATGGCTACACCTTC
CASSPGGRDNYGYTF
>TRBV19|.|few|TRBJ1-1
TGTGCCAGTAGTATCCGACGGGGGAACACTGAAGCTTTCTTT
CASSIRRGNTEAFF
>TRBV14|TRBD1|few|TRBJ2-5
TGTGCCAGCAGCCAGGGGACAGCCCCTCAAGAGACCCAGTACTTC
CASSQGTAPQETQYF
>TRBV28|.|few|TRBJ1-1
TGTGCCAGCGCTTCTACAGGGAGCGACACTGAAGCTTTCTTT
CASASTGSDTEAFF
>TRBV28|TRBD1|few|TRBJ2-7
TGTGCCAGCAGGACTCCACAGGGGATCTACGAGCAGTACTTC
CASRTPQGIYEQYF
>TRBV27|TRBD2|.|TRBJ2-1
TGTGCCAGCAGTTTAGAGACTAGCGGGAGGGGGGAGCAGTTCTTC
CASSLETSGRGEQFF
>TRBV5-1|TRBD1|few|TRBJ1-2
TGCGCCAGCAGCTTTGGCCAGGGACAGCTGAACTATGGCTACACCTTC
CASSFGQGQLNYGYTF
>TRBV6-5|TRBD1|.|TRBJ1-6
TGTGCCAGCCGGGTGGACAGGATCAATTCACCCCTCCACTTT
CASRVDRINSPLHF
>TRBV5-4|.|.|TRBJ2-1
TGTGCCAGCAGCTTGGCTACCTCCGCCGAGGGATACAATGAGCAGTTCTTC
CASSLATSAEGYNEQFF
>TRBV6-5|.|.|TRBJ1-2
TGTGCCAGCAGTTCGTGGACAGATAACTATGGCTACACCTTC
CASSSWTDNYGYTF
>TRBV28|.|.|TRBJ2-1
TGTGCCAGCAGCTGGGTTACAGGGAGCAATGAGCAGTTCTTC
CASSWVTGSNEQFF
>TRBV2|.|.|TRBJ2-7
TGTGCCAGCAGTCCCCTAGCGTTCTCCTACGAGCAGTACTTC
CASSPLAFSYEQYF
>TRBV5-1|.|many|TRBJ2-2
TGCGCCAGCGGGAGGGGGGAGCTGTTTTTT
CASGRGELFF
>TRBV15|.|.|TRBJ1-3
TGTGCCACCAGCAGAGATCGGGCTGGACAGTACTCTGGAAACACCATATATTTT
CATSRDRAGQYSGNTIYF
>TRBV10-3|TRBD2|few|TRBJ2-7
TGTGCCATCAGAGATACGGGAGGCCACGAGCAGTACTTC
CAIRDTGGHEQYF
>TRBV4-2|.|.|TRBJ1-6
TGTGCCAGCAGCCAAGATGGTCGGGATAATTCACCCCTCCACTTT
CASSQDGRDNSPLHF
>TRBV15|.|.|TRBJ1-2
TGTGCCACCAGCAGAGATGGTGGGGGCTGGGGATATGGCTACACCTTC
CATSRDGGGWGYGYTF
>TRBV6-5|.|once|TRBJ1-2
TGTGCCAGCACCAGATCAGCTAACTATGGCTACACCTTC
CASTRSANYGYTF
>TRBV27|TRBD1|.|TRBJ1-2
TGTGCCAGCAGATCCGGGACAGGGTTGAGGCACAACTATGGCTACACCTTC
CASRSGTGLRHNYGYTF
>TRBV6-1|TRBD1|.|TRBJ1-5
TGTGCCAGCAGTGAACACAGGGGGGGACTCTACTTCAATCAGCCCCAGCATTTT
CASSEHRGGLYFNQPQHF
>TRBV9|TRBD2|.|TRBJ2-3
TGTGCCAGCAGCGTAGGACTAGCGGGGGGAACAGATACGCAGTATTTT
CASSVGLAGGTDTQYF
>TRBV6-5|.|.|TRBJ2-2
TGTGCCAGCATGCCCCCCGAGGACACCGGGGAGCTGTTTTTT
CASMPPEDTGELFF
>TRBV4-1|TRBD1|.|TRBJ1-5
TGCGCCAGCAGCCTCCGGGACAGGGACAATCAGCCCCAGCATTTT
CASSLRDRDNQPQHF
>TRBV28|TRBD1|.|TRBJ2-3
TGTGCCAGCAGTGGGCCGGGACAGAGCACAGATACGCAGTATTTT
CASSGPGQSTDTQYF
>TRBV6-5|.|.|TRBJ2-1
TGTGCCAGCAGTTACAAGGGGAAGAGCAATGAGCAGTTCTTC
CASSYKGKSNEQFF
>TRBV4-1|.|.|TRBJ2-7
TGCGCCAGCAGCCAAGAATTCGGCGAGCAGTACTTC
CASSQEFGEQYF
>TRBV7-9|.|.|TRBJ1-2
TGTGCCAGCAGCACCCCCGAGGGCTGGGTAGACGGCTACACCTTC
CASSTPEGWVDGYTF
>TRBV6-5|.|few|TRBJ2-1
TGTGCCAGCAGGGCCTATGAGCGGGACAATGAGCAGTTCTTC
CASRAYERDNEQFF
>TRBV15|.|.|TRBJ1-4
TGTGCCACCTCTTATACAGGGTCAACTAATGAAAAACTGTTTTTT
CATSYTGSTNEKLFF
>TRBV10-1|TRBD2|.|TRBJ2-1
TGCGCCAGCAGTGCCAGCGGGGACTACAATGAGCAGTTCTTC
CASSASGDYNEQFF
>TRBV28|.|few|TRBJ1-2
TGTGCCACAAACCCCACGAGAGCTAACTATGGCTACACCTTC
CATNPTRANYGYTF
>TRBV7-2|TRBD2|few|TRBJ2-7
TGTGCCAGCAGCTTAGAGAAACTAGCGCTCCACGAGCAGTACTTC
CASSLEKLALHEQYF
>TRBV29-1|TRBD2|.|TRBJ2-2
TGCAGCGCCAAGACTAGCGGGCTAAACACCGGGGAGCTGTTTTTT
CSAKTSGLNTGELFF
>TRBV10-1|TRBD2|.|TRBJ2-2
TGCGCCAGCAGTGACTTGGGACTAGCGGGTTCCGGGGAGCTGTTTTTT
CASSDLGLAGSGELFF
>TRBV5-8|TRBD2|.|TRBJ2-7
TGTGCCAGCAGCCCCTGGGTAGCGGGGGTAACCGAGCAGTACTTC
CASSPWVAGVTEQYF
>TRBV20-1|.|.|TRBJ2-5
TGCAGTGGTAGACAGCAAGAGACCCAGTACTTC
CSGRQQETQYF
>TRBV28|TRBD2|once|TRBJ2-3
TGTGCCAGCAGTTTTCCCGGGGGGGTGGTATCAGATACGCAGTATTTT
CASSFPGGVVSDTQYF
>TRBV7-9|.|.|TRBJ2-7
TGTGCCAGCACCCCGGAGGATGGCACCTACGAGCAGTACTTC
CASTPEDGTYEQYF
>TRBV27|.|.|TRBJ2-7
TGTGCCAGCAGTACCCGGGGATACGCCTACGAGCAGTACTTC
CASSTRGYAYEQYF